These 25 T cell receptor beta chains were sequenced from one sample in a study of shared clonotypes between healthy human individuals. Data came from immunoSEQ multiplex PCR; TCRdb stores just in-frame clones and leaves some out. The sample yields about 1 million clones, around 76% seen once. Sequencing was carried out using memory CD4+ T cells sorted from blood. Subset reported: CD45RA-negative fraction. The source of these receptors is a man between 18 and 29 years old in good health.

This clone was seen more than once but under ten times. The chain has TRBV30 and TRBJ2-2, with D perhaps given as TRBD1 or TRBD2 (6 bases each). The CDR3 is 12 residues long. Trimming pared 8 bases from V and 2 bases from J, leaving 9 bases between. CDR1 is GTSNPN, CDR2 SVGIG, per germline (reference sequence). CDR3 sequence (DNA): TGTGCCGTCGGGGGCAACACCGGGGAGCTGTTTTTT. This gives the protein CAVGGNTGELFF.

This sequence joins TRBV6-6 and TRBJ2-7; 7 nucleotides align to TRBD1. Germline CDR1 and CDR2: MNHNY and SVGAGI (reference sequence). CDR3 length equals 13 residues. V trimming: 5 bases; J trimming: 2 bases; junction bases outside the gene matches: 3. The chain's CDR3 is CASSRGGPYEQYF. The DNA for the CDR3 is TGTGCCAGCAGTAGAGGGGGCCCCTACGAGCAGTACTTC.

This clone was counted a single time. The V and J genes are TRBV7-9 and TRBJ2-3; 8 nucleotides agree with TRBD2. The CDR3 extends over 13 amino acids. Germline CDR1 and CDR2: SEHNR and FQNEAQ (reference sequence). The V segment lost 7 bases and the J segment 3 bases; nucleotides outside the gene matches: 3. CDR3 protein: CASMAGGTDTQYF. The DNA for the CDR3 is TGTGCCAGCATGGCGGGAGGAACAGATACGCAGTATTTT.

The CDR3 sequence: CASSRDGREKLFF. CDR3 bases: TGTGCCAGCAGCCGAGACGGGAGAGAAAAACTGTTTTTT. The V gene is TRBV9, the J gene TRBJ1-4, with D unclear. Germline CDR1 and CDR2: SGDLS and YYNGEE. V lost 4 bases to trimming and J lost 8 bases, with 12 bases between them. This CDR3 comprises 13 residues.

As regards this clone: Other nucleotide sequences from this sample produce the same CDR3. The chain recombines TRBV30 with TRBJ1-1; D possibly corresponds to TRBD1 (5 bases). Germline V gene data show CDR1 as GTSNPN and CDR2 as SVGIG (reference sequence). This CDR3 is built from 11 residues. Trimming took off 5 bases at V and 7 bases at J, with 11 bases between the two ends. The CDR3 loop reads CAWSGQDEAFF. The DNA of the CDR3 is TGTGCCTGGTCTGGACAAGATGAAGCTTTCTTT.

With regard to this clone: Since a much larger clone is just one base distant, this may be a read error. Other DNA sequences in this sample translate to the same CDR3. The J gene is TRBJ2-7, the V gene TRBV28, with a tentative D call TRBD1 (6 bases). Germline CDR1 MDHEN, CDR2 SYDVKM. The V gene lost 6 bases and the J gene lost 1 base, with 10 bases spanning the gap. The CDR3 is made up of 13 amino acids. DNA for the CDR3: TGTGCCAGCAGCTTAGGACAGTCCTACGAGCAGTACTTC. Encoded protein: CASSLGQSYEQYF.

This clone was recorded a few times. The sample has other DNA sequences that encode this CDR3 too. The chain uses TRBV5-1 and TRBJ1-2; no definite D call. CDR1 and CDR2 from the germline V gene are SGHRS and YFSETQ. CDR3 length: 15 residues. The germline V and J ends were trimmed by 0 bases and 0 bases, with 9 bases remaining between them. As DNA, the CDR3 is TGCGCCAGCAGCTTGGAGGCAGGAACTAACTATGGCTACACCTTC. Protein product: CASSLEAGTNYGYTF.

The chain carries TRBV7-9 and TRBJ1-4; a possible D gene is TRBD1 (5 bases). This CDR3 is 14 amino acids long. CDR1 SEHNR and CDR2 FQNEAQ come from the germline V gene (reference sequence). Trimming removed 4 bases at V and 6 bases at J, with 12 bases between. The CDR3 sequence is CASSSRVGDEKLFF. The CDR3 coding sequence is TGTGCCAGCAGCTCCAGGGTCGGAGATGAAAAACTGTTTTTT.

As regards this clone: This may arise from a read error, as a much more abundant clone is one base away. This rearrangement joins TRBV5-6 to TRBJ1-1; D is undetermined. This CDR3 spans 13 amino acids. V lost 0 bases and J lost 1, with 4 bases in between. CDR1 and CDR2 from the germline V gene are SGHDT and YYEEEE. CDR3 sequence (DNA): TGTGCCAGCAGCTTGGCTGGGAACACTGAAGCTTTCTTT. It encodes CASSLAGNTEAFF.

This chain uses TRBV30 with TRBJ1-3, with D tentatively TRBD1 (6 bases). The germline V gene has CDR1 GTSNPN and CDR2 SVGIG (reference sequence). CDR3 length: 13 amino acids. Deletions cut 7 bases from V and 2 bases from J, with 12 bases between. CDR3 sequence reads: CALQQGTGNTIYF. The CDR3 bases are TGTGCCTTGCAACAGGGAACTGGAAACACCATATATTTT.

This chain connects TRBV6-1 to TRBJ2-2, with a possible D match to TRBD2 (6 bases). The length of the CDR3 is 15 residues. Trimming removed 6 bases at V and 1 base at J, with 12 bases between. CDR1 is MNHNS, CDR2 SASEGT, per germline. The CDR3 nucleotides read TGTGCCAGCAGACGCGGGGCCGAGAACACCGGGGAGCTGTTTTTT. This translates into CASRRGAENTGELFF.

The chain links TRBV2 to TRBJ1-2, with TRBD1 matching over 9 bases. CDR1 SNHLY and CDR2 FYNNEI come from the germline V gene. CDR3 length: 14 residues. The J segment lost 4 bases and the V segment lost 4 bases, leaving 4 bases of the junction unmatched. In DNA, the CDR3 is TGTGCCAGCAGTGGACAGGGGGGGATCTATGGCTACACCTTC. The encoded protein is CASSGQGGIYGYTF.

The J gene is TRBJ2-7, the V gene TRBV4-3, with D hard to call. Germline values: CDR1 LGHNA, CDR2 YSLEER. The CDR3 length is 14 residues. Trimming left V 0 bases short and J 3 bases short, with 9 bases between. The CDR3 nucleotides are TGCGCCAGCAGCCAAGATGATCGGAACTACGAGCAGTACTTC. It codes for CASSQDDRNYEQYF.

The rearrangement uses TRBV28 and TRBJ1-2; possibly TRBD1 for D (5 bases). CDR1 and CDR2 (germline): MDHEN, SYDVKM. V gave up 7 bases and J gave up 4 bases, with 13 bases separating them. The CDR3 totals 13 residues. The CDR3 loop reads CASTYRGLYGYTF. CDR3 DNA: TGTGCCAGCACCTACCGGGGACTCTATGGCTACACCTTC.

The chain links TRBV6-6 to TRBJ2-6; D remains unclear. Trimming left V 8 bases short and J 0 bases short, with 5 bases between. CDR3 size: 13 residues. Germline lookup yields CDR1 MNHNY and CDR2 SVGAGI (reference sequence). The CDR3 DNA is TGTGCCAGCGTCCCCTCTGGGGCCAACGTCCTGACTTTC. Protein sequence: CASVPSGANVLTF.

This chain connects TRBV30 to TRBJ1-4; 9 bases fit TRBD1. V was clipped by 3 bases and J by 4 bases; unmatched bases: 3. CDR1 is GTSNPN and CDR2 is SVGIG in the germline V gene (reference sequence). The CDR3 extends over 14 amino acids. The CDR3 protein is CAWRRTGVNEKLFF. Written as DNA, the CDR3 is TGTGCCTGGAGAAGGACAGGGGTTAATGAAAAACTGTTTTTT.

This clone has just one count. In DNA form, the CDR3 reads TGTGCCTGGAGTGGGGGACTAGCGGGGGCGGATACGCAGTATTTT. Protein product: CAWSGGLAGADTQYF. The chain employs TRBV30 and TRBJ2-3, with 14 nucleotides matching TRBD2. The CDR3 contains 15 residues. Per the germline V gene, CDR1 is GTSNPN and CDR2 is SVGIG (reference sequence). The trim removed 1 base at V and 6 bases at J, leaving 3 bases unmatched.

This clone showed up many times. The rearrangement links TRBV14 to TRBJ2-3, with D perhaps given as TRBD1 or TRBD2 (5 bases each). Per germline, CDR1 SGHDN and CDR2 FVKESK. CDR3 size: 14 residues. V gave up 6 bases and J gave up 2 bases, with 12 bases separating them. CDR3: CASRRGRATDTQYF. CDR3 sequence (DNA): TGTGCCAGCAGGAGGGGTAGAGCCACAGATACGCAGTATTTT.

V is TRBV7-8 and J is TRBJ1-1; unclear D gene. The CDR3 runs 13 residues. V lost 2 bases and J 8 bases, leaving 12 bases between the germline ends. Per germline, CDR1 SGHVS and CDR2 FQNEAQ. CDR3 nucleotide sequence: TGTGCCAGCAGCTTACTTCCGACTGTAGAAGCTTTCTTT. Amino acids: CASSLLPTVEAFF.

This clone was observed a single time. The chain joins TRBV5-1 to TRBJ2-1; TRBD2 matches 7 bases. Germline CDR1 is SGHRS and CDR2 is YFSETQ. The CDR3 consists of 15 residues. Trimming removed 3 bases from V and 6 bases from J; junction bases left unmatched: 9. The CDR3 here is CASSSSGGRSNEQFF. The CDR3, as DNA: TGCGCCAGCAGCTCGTCGGGAGGACGATCCAATGAGCAGTTCTTC.

Concerning this clone itself: This sample includes further DNA sequences coding for the same CDR3. In DNA form, the CDR3 reads TGTGCCAGCAGCGTAGGGCAGGGGGGATACAATGAGCAGTTCTTC. Translating gives CASSVGQGGYNEQFF. The chain has TRBV9 and TRBJ2-1; perhaps TRBD1 as D (7 bases). The V gene's germline CDR1 is SGDLS and CDR2 YYNGEE. The CDR3 totals 15 residues. Trimming stripped 0 bases from V and 4 bases from J, with 11 bases between.

This chain uses TRBV28 with TRBJ2-2; the D is unclear. V lost 3 bases and J lost 5, with 7 bases in between. This CDR3 spans 13 amino acids. The V gene's germline CDR1 is MDHEN and CDR2 SYDVKM. CDR3 DNA: TGTGCCAGCAGTTTCGCGGTGACCGGGGAGCTGTTTTTT. It translates to CASSFAVTGELFF.

The chain carries TRBV7-9 and TRBJ1-1, with a weak D call TRBD1 (6 bases). The CDR3 consists of 13 residues. Germline assignment: CDR1 SEHNR and CDR2 FQNEAQ (reference sequence). V lost 1 base to trimming and J lost 11 bases, with 14 bases between them. The CDR3 sequence: CASSLGTTGYAFF. In DNA, the CDR3 is TGTGCCAGCAGCTTAGGGACTACAGGGTACGCTTTCTTT.

The chain has TRBV28 and TRBJ2-1; D remains unclear. This CDR3 spans 14 amino acids. Trimming removed 8 bases from V and 0 bases from J, with 11 bases in between. CDR1 is MDHEN and CDR2 is SYDVKM in the germline V gene. The CDR3 is CASRVAPSYNEQFF. For the CDR3, the DNA is TGTGCCAGCCGGGTAGCTCCCTCCTACAATGAGCAGTTCTTC.

CDR3 sequence: CASSGGTANTGELFF. The DNA of the CDR3 is TGTGCCAGCAGTGGAGGGACAGCGAACACCGGGGAGCTGTTTTTT. This chain uses TRBV6-1 with TRBJ2-2, with 7 positions matching TRBD1. The CDR3 is 15 amino acids. J gave up 0 bases and V 4 bases, and 2 bases lay outside the gene matches. Germline V gene sequence: CDR1 MNHNS, CDR2 SASEGT.